The 5 T cell receptor beta chains presented below share a single source sample, sequenced in a study of post-analysis software for immune sequencing data. These receptors have no identified antigens. Unique molecular identifiers were built into the TCR beta cDNA libraries. TCRdb used MiXCR to reprocess the PCR reads, holding one entry per CDR3 protein. The table records approximately 350,000 distinct CDR3 sequences, roughly 38% of them present only once. Study-wide results and limits: Higher frequency in patients than in controls was seen for roughly five TRBV segments, with TRBV5-6, TRBV5-1 and TRBV20-1 among them.

What was sequenced was blood. Every receptor here comes from a girl aged 5-17 years with multiple sclerosis.

This clonotype came up a few times. The chain has TRBV10-3 and TRBJ2-3; possible D gene TRBD1, 5 bases. Looked up from germline, CDR1 is ENHRY and CDR2 is SYGVKD. The CDR3 spans 14 residues. Trimming stripped 5 bases from V and 2 bases from J, with 11 bases between. CDR3 in DNA: TGTGCCATCAGTTTCGACAGTTCCACAGATACGCAGTATTTT. As protein: CAISFDSSTDTQYF.

V and J are TRBV5-1 and TRBJ2-1; TRBD2 agrees at 10 bases. The J segment lost 5 bases and the V segment lost 2 bases, leaving 4 bases of the junction unmatched. Germline loops: CDR1 SGHRS, CDR2 YFSETQ. CDR3 length equals 15 residues. CDR3 protein: CASSLLAGRHNEQFF. DNA for the CDR3: TGCGCCAGCAGCTTACTAGCGGGGAGGCACAATGAGCAGTTCTTC.

The chain combines TRBV7-9 with TRBJ2-1; TRBD2 matches 13 bases. CDR3 length: 15 residues. Trimming took 6 bases from V and 10 from J; bases not matched to a gene: 9. Germline-derived CDR1 and CDR2 are SEHNR and FQNEAQ (reference sequence). The CDR3 DNA is TGTGCCAGCAGTCCACTAGCGGGGGGGCCTAGCGAGCAGTTCTTC. It codes for CASSPLAGGPSEQFF.

The chain links TRBV7-9 to TRBJ2-5, with 8 bases fitting TRBD1. V lost 5 bases to trimming and J lost 3 bases; unmatched junction nucleotides: 5. The length of the CDR3 is 14 residues. Per germline, CDR1 SEHNR and CDR2 FQNEAQ (reference sequence). In nucleotides, the CDR3 is TGTGCCAGCAGCCTAATGGACAGGGAAGAGACCCAGTACTTC. It specifies CASSLMDREETQYF. The full variable domain, its missing parts supplied by reference TRBV7-9 and TRBJ2-5, is DTGVSQNPRHKITKRGQNVTFRCDPISEHNRLYWYRQTLGQGPEFLTYFQNEAQLEKSRLLSDRFSAERPKGSFSTLEIQRTEQGDSAMYLCASSLMDREETQYFGPGTRLLVL.

The V and J genes are TRBV27 and TRBJ1-2, with 8 bases aligning to TRBD1. CDR3 size: 16 residues. Looked up from germline, CDR1 is MNHEY and CDR2 is SMNVEV (reference sequence). Trimming cost V 6 bases and J 3 bases; bases outside gene matches: 12. CDR3: CASRAGTGRADYGYTF. Written as DNA, the CDR3 is TGTGCCAGCAGAGCCGGGACAGGCCGGGCCGACTATGGCTACACCTTC.